The 17 T cell receptor beta chains below were found in one sample sequenced in a study of stem cell transplantation in POMP-related autoinflammatory disease. The table came from immunoSEQ multiplex PCR; TCRdb's copy has only in-frame clones and leaves some out. The repertoire holds tens of thousands of clones, with approximately 91% as singletons. The material sequenced was CD4+ T cells from PBMCs, taken after stem cell transplantation. The receptors shown here come from a human patient with POMP-related autoinflammation and immune dysregulation (PRAID). Some T cells may be supplied by the graft donor.

This clone has just one count. The chain is built from TRBV6-1 and TRBJ2-3; D remains ambiguous. V was trimmed by 1 base and J by 5 bases, leaving 7 bases between them. The CDR3 has 13 residues. Per the germline V gene, CDR1 is MNHNS and CDR2 is SASEGT. The CDR3 region is CASSEGQGDTQYF. CDR3 nucleotide sequence: TGTGCCAGCAGTGAAGGGCAAGGAGATACGCAGTATTTT.

The chain carries TRBV11-2 and TRBJ2-3; 15 bases line up with TRBD2. J gave up 4 bases and V 5 bases, and 10 bases lay outside the gene matches. From germline, CDR1 is SGHAT and CDR2 FQNNGV. The CDR3 has 18 residues. CDR3: CASSGGTSGGLWADTQYF. Here the CDR3 DNA reads TGTGCCAGCAGCGGAGGGACTAGCGGGGGGCTCTGGGCAGATACGCAGTATTTT.

In DNA form, the CDR3 reads TGTGCCAGCAGCCCCGCCCCGCGGGCAAACATTCAGTACTTC. Translating it yields CASSPAPRANIQYF. V and J are TRBV5-4 and TRBJ2-4; TRBD2 is a possible D gene (5 bases). The CDR3 length is 14 residues. The germline V gene has CDR1 SGHNT and CDR2 YYREEE (reference sequence). V was clipped by 4 bases and J by 6 bases, with 14 bases between them.

The chain carries TRBV19 and TRBJ1-4, with D possibly being TRBD1 (5 bases). The ends were cut back, 3 bases at V and 8 bases at J, with 16 bases in the middle. Germline V gene data show CDR1 as LNHDA and CDR2 as SQIVND (reference sequence). This CDR3 spans 15 amino acids. In DNA, the CDR3 is TGTGCCAGTAGTATGGACCCAGGGACTCCAGAAAAACTGTTTTTT. It is translated as CASSMDPGTPEKLFF.

Here the CDR3 reads CASSQDRLTGKYGYTF. The DNA of the CDR3 is TGTGCCAGCAGCCAAGATCGGTTAACAGGGAAGTATGGCTACACCTTC. The V and J genes are TRBV3-1 (or the pseudogene TRBV3-2) and TRBJ1-2; D is perhaps TRBD1 (6 bases). The length of the CDR3 is 16 residues. V was clipped by 0 bases and J by 5 bases, with 16 bases between them. Per germline, CDR1 LGHDT and CDR2 YNNKEL (reference sequence).

The V call is TRBV7-9, the J call TRBJ2-2; no definite D call. CDR1 SEHNR and CDR2 FQNEAQ come from the germline V gene (reference sequence). The CDR3 is 15 residues long. V dropped 5 bases and J dropped 1 base, with 11 bases sitting between them. The CDR3 bases are TGTGCCAGCAGCCCCGCGTTAAAGAACACCGGGGAGCTGTTTTTT. This gives the protein CASSPALKNTGELFF.

The V call is TRBV11-3, the J call TRBJ1-4; D not certain. Germline CDR1 is SGHNT and CDR2 is YENEEA. The CDR3 has 15 amino acids. Trimming took off 8 bases at V and 5 bases at J, with 18 bases between the two ends. The CDR3 is CASYSTVNRNEKLFF. The CDR3, as DNA: TGTGCCAGCTACAGCACCGTTAACAGAAATGAAAAACTGTTTTTT.

The J gene is TRBJ1-4, the V gene TRBV25-1, with TRBD1 matching 9 bases. J was trimmed by 5 bases and V by 3 bases; bases with no gene match: 7. The CDR3 spans 16 residues. CDR1 is MGHDK, CDR2 SYGVNS, per germline. This chain's CDR3 is CASSDLRGQGNEKLFF. As DNA, the CDR3 is TGTGCCAGCAGTGACTTAAGGGGACAGGGAAATGAAAAACTGTTTTTT.

V and J are TRBV11-3 and TRBJ1-1; no definite D call. V was cut by 0 bases and J by 6 bases, with 5 bases left in between. CDR3 length: 12 amino acids. Germline V gene sequence: CDR1 SGHNT, CDR2 YENEEA. CDR3 coding DNA: TGTGCCAGCAGCTTAGATGGCGCTGAAGCTTTCTTT. Amino acids: CASSLDGAEAFF.

The V and J genes are TRBV10-3 and TRBJ2-1, with TRBD2 matching over 8 bases. This CDR3 has 18 residues. Germline loops: CDR1 ENHRY, CDR2 SYGVKD. V gave up 10 bases and J gave up 2 bases; unmatched junction bases: 19. CDR3 protein: CATLPGGDFAKTYNEQFF. The CDR3 DNA sequence: TGTGCCACTCTCCCGGGGGGGGACTTCGCGAAAACCTACAATGAGCAGTTCTTC.

The chain uses TRBV19 and TRBJ1-6; no firm D call. The CDR3 loop spans 15 amino acids. The germline V gene encodes CDR1 LNHDA and CDR2 SQIVND (reference sequence). The germline V and J ends were trimmed by 6 bases and 9 bases, with 18 bases remaining between them. As DNA, the CDR3 is TGTGCCAGTAGACCAGCCGGGCCGGAAGGTTCACCCCTCCACTTT. Translated: CASRPAGPEGSPLHF.

V and J are TRBV14 and TRBJ2-7; a possible D gene is TRBD1 (6 bases). The CDR3 spans 12 residues. Germline CDR1 is SGHDN and CDR2 is FVKESK. The ends were cut back, 1 base at V and 9 bases at J, with 10 bases in the middle. The chain's CDR3 is CASSQVGAGQYF. DNA for the CDR3: TGTGCCAGCAGCCAAGTGGGGGCCGGGCAGTACTTC.

The V gene is TRBV6-1, the J gene TRBJ1-5; maybe TRBD1 (6 bases). The germline gives CDR1 MNHNS, CDR2 SASEGT. CDR3 length: 17 amino acids. Trimming removed 2 bases at V and 3 bases at J, with 17 bases between. The DNA of the CDR3 is TGTGCCAGCAGTGAAAGGGGGACCGGAGTTGCCAATCAGCCCCAGCATTTT. Residues: CASSERGTGVANQPQHF.

The chain has TRBV28 and TRBJ1-2; no firm D call. CDR3 length: 15 residues. V gave up 3 bases and J gave up 4 bases, with 15 bases separating them. Looked up from germline, CDR1 is MDHEN and CDR2 is SYDVKM. CDR3 sequence reads: CASSLPTANSYGYTF. In nucleotides, the CDR3 is TGTGCCAGCAGTTTGCCGACCGCTAACAGCTATGGCTACACCTTC.

The rearrangement links TRBV12-3 or TRBV12-4 to TRBJ1-2; D gene ambiguous. The CDR3 has 10 residues. V was shortened by 3 bases and J by 7 bases, with 3 bases between the two germline ends. The CDR3: CASSFSGYTF. CDR3 in DNA: TGTGCCAGCAGTTTTTCTGGCTACACCTTC.

This clone has just one count. This sequence joins TRBV7-2 and TRBJ1-6; the D is unclear. The germline gives CDR1 SGHTA, CDR2 FQGNSA. This CDR3 spans 15 amino acids. Trimming took 1 base from V and 9 from J, leaving 13 bases between them. CDR3 region: CASSLDRSLPSPLHF. The CDR3 coding sequence is TGTGCCAGCAGCTTAGATCGCAGCCTGCCTTCACCCCTCCACTTT.

The chain joins TRBV27 to TRBJ2-1; 13 nucleotides agree with TRBD2. Germline CDR1 and CDR2: MNHEY and SMNVEV (reference sequence). V was pared by 4 bases and J by 8 bases, with 14 bases of the junction left unmatched. This CDR3 comprises 18 residues. The CDR3 here is CASSSYDSTSGRADEQFF. CDR3 nucleotides: TGTGCCAGCAGTTCTTACGACTCTACTAGCGGGAGGGCCGATGAGCAGTTCTTC.